These 30 T cell receptor beta chains share one sample of origin, sequenced in a study of low-dose radiotherapy and immunotherapy resistance in tumors. Time point meaning: after trial treatment. Treatment indicated: LDRT plus nivolumab, ipilimumab, low-dose cyclophosphamide and aspirin (RACIN trial). Alpha and beta chains were covered, as first-strand cDNA relied on TRAV- and TRBV-specific primers. Both a constant-region primer and a V-primer adapter served to amplify TCRs across approximately 19 PCR cycles. TCRdb re-analysed the reads in MiXCR, keeping a single row per CDR3 protein. This sample has about 91,000 distinct CDR3 sequences, with more than 20% found just once. Specimen: PBMCs, collected after low-dose radiotherapy plus immunotherapy. The receptors derive from a female donor with ovarian cancer.

The CDR3 region is CASSQDRQAGSGYTF. Written as DNA, the CDR3 is TGCGCCAGCAGCCAAGATCGACAGGCCGGGAGTGGCTACACCTTC. The J gene is TRBJ1-2, the V gene TRBV4-3; maybe TRBD1 (6 bases). The V gene lost 0 bases and the J gene lost 7 bases, with 15 bases spanning the gap. The CDR3 runs to 15 residues. Germline V gene lookup returns CDR1 LGHNA and CDR2 YSLEER.

Ten or more counts support this clonotype. The chain links TRBV15 to TRBJ2-5, with D unclear. Trimming took off 0 bases at V and 7 bases at J, with 9 bases between the two ends. CDR1 and CDR2 from the germline V gene are LNHNV and YYDKDF (reference sequence). This CDR3 region has 13 residues. This chain's CDR3 is CATSRDLLGTQYF. DNA of the CDR3: TGTGCCACCAGCAGAGATCTGTTGGGGACCCAGTACTTC.

This clonotype showed up many times. This rearrangement joins TRBV5-1 to TRBJ2-1; TRBD2 is a possible D gene (6 bases). The ends were cut back, 0 bases at V and 10 bases at J, with 14 bases in the middle. CDR1 SGHRS and CDR2 YFSETQ come from the germline V gene. The CDR3 is 14 amino acids. Written as DNA, the CDR3 is TGCGCCAGCAGCTTGGAGATGTGGACTATCGAGCAGTTCTTC. Its protein is CASSLEMWTIEQFF. Complete variable domain (other parts from reference TRBV5-1 and TRBJ2-1): KAGVTQTPRYLIKTRGQQVTLSCSPISGHRSVSWYQQTPGQGLQFLFEYFSETQRNKGNFPGRFSGRQFSNSRSEMNVSTLELGDSALYLCASSLEMWTIEQFFGPGTRLTVL.

About this clonotype itself: A far larger clone is a single base away, which makes a read error likely. The chain couples TRBV5-1 to TRBJ2-5; 9 bases are a match to TRBD1. The V gene end was trimmed by 2 bases and the J gene end by 11 bases; junction bases not matched to a gene: 16. This CDR3 is 16 amino acids long. The germline V gene has CDR1 SGHRS and CDR2 YFSETQ. This CDR3 is CASSLGGGQGRNEQYF. The DNA for the CDR3 is TGCGCCAGCAGCTTAGGGGGGGGACAGGGTAGAAATGAGCAGTACTTC.

This clonotype occurred a few times. The J gene is TRBJ1-5, the V gene TRBV6-2 or TRBV6-3, with no clear D. The CDR3 length is 14 residues. With 0 bases removed from V and 5 bases from J, the gap between germline ends came to 8 bases. Germline V gene data show CDR1 as MNHEY and CDR2 as SVGEGT. In nucleotides, the CDR3 is TGTGCCAGCAGTTACTCAGTCCTAGATCAGCCCCAGCATTTT. It codes for CASSYSVLDQPQHF.

As DNA, the CDR3 is TGTGCCAGCAGTTTCTTTCCAAAGGGGGCAGCAGATACGCAGTATTTT. This sequence encodes CASSFFPKGAADTQYF. V usage is TRBV27 and J usage is TRBJ2-3, with TRBD1 matching 7 bases. CDR1 is MNHEY, CDR2 SMNVEV, per germline (reference sequence). The CDR3 loop spans 16 amino acids. The V gene end was trimmed by 3 bases and the J gene end by 4 bases; junction bases not matched to a gene: 10.

In its sample, this clonotype was seen many times. V and J are TRBV28 and TRBJ2-5; the match to TRBD2 covers 7 bases. Germline lookup yields CDR1 MDHEN and CDR2 SYDVKM. There are 14 residues in the CDR3. J gave up 1 base and V 10 bases, and 9 bases lay outside the gene matches. CDR3 bases: TGTGCCACATGGACTAGGCGGGCCCAAGAGACCCAGTACTTC. Its protein product is CATWTRRAQETQYF.

This clonotype was counted a few times. The chain's CDR3 is CASSLERGLEQYF. As DNA, the CDR3 is TGTGCCAGCAGCTTAGAGAGGGGTTTGGAGCAGTACTTC. V gene TRBV7-8 combines with J gene TRBJ2-7; D tentatively reads TRBD1 or TRBD2 (5 bases each). The CDR3 extends over 13 amino acids. Germline V CDR1 and CDR2: SGHVS, FQNEAQ. The V and J ends lost 1 base and 7 bases respectively, with 11 bases between them.

V and J are TRBV10-3 and TRBJ2-7; 8 bases line up with TRBD1. Germline loops: CDR1 ENHRY, CDR2 SYGVKD. Trimming removed 2 bases from V and 5 bases from J; junction bases left unmatched: 8. This CDR3 region has 15 residues. The CDR3 reads CAISEPSGQVNEQYF. The CDR3, as DNA: TGTGCCATCAGTGAGCCCTCGGGACAGGTCAACGAGCAGTACTTC.

This clonotype has a count of ten or more. The gene calls are TRBV18 and TRBJ2-4; 8 bases are shared with TRBD1. The junction had 8 bases not matched to a gene; V was cut back by 3 bases and J by 7 bases. Germline CDR1 reads KGHSH; CDR2 reads LQKENI. The CDR3 is 15 amino acids. The DNA of the CDR3 is TGTGCCAGCTCACCGACGGACAGGGTACGGAACATTCAGTACTTC. Protein sequence: CASSPTDRVRNIQYF. Combining the CDR3 with reference TRBV18 and TRBJ2-4 gives the whole variable domain NAGVMQNPRHLVRRRGQEARLRCSPMKGHSHVYWYRQLPEEGLKFMVYLQKENIIDESGMPKERFSAEFPKEGPSILRIQQVVRGDSAAYFCASSPTDRVRNIQYFGAGTRLSVL.

This clonotype was counted ten times or more. V usage is TRBV19 and J usage is TRBJ1-3, with 7 nucleotides matching TRBD1. The V gene's germline CDR1 is LNHDA and CDR2 SQIVND (reference sequence). J was trimmed by 7 bases and V by 4 bases; bases with no gene match: 1. This CDR3 comprises 12 residues. CDR3: CASSTQGNTIYF. In DNA, the CDR3 is TGTGCCAGTAGTACACAGGGGAACACCATATATTTT.

In its sample, this clonotype was seen many times. The V call is TRBV6-8, the J call TRBJ2-1; TRBD2 aligns across 9 bases. This CDR3 is 16 amino acids long. Germline assignment: CDR1 MNHGY and CDR2 SAAAGT. Trimming took 5 bases from V and 7 from J; bases not matched to a gene: 12. The CDR3 sequence: CASSTSSGIGDNEQFF. CDR3 DNA: TGTGCCAGCAGTACATCTAGCGGGATTGGGGATAATGAGCAGTTCTTC.

This clonotype was detected ten times or more. The CDR3 DNA reads as TGTGCCAGCAGTTCCCTTTCGGGGGGGCGGGATGAGCAGTTCTTC. It yields the protein CASSSLSGGRDEQFF. The chain uses TRBV28 and TRBJ2-1, with TRBD2 identical over 8 bases. Unmatched junction bases numbered 10, after V lost 4 bases and J lost 8 bases. The CDR3 spans 15 residues. Germline CDR1 reads MDHEN; CDR2 reads SYDVKM.

In its sample, this clonotype was seen many times. This chain joins TRBV5-4 and TRBJ2-1; 8 bases map to TRBD2. Germline-derived CDR1 and CDR2 are SGHNT and YYREEE (reference sequence). The CDR3 consists of 17 residues. The V and J ends lost 4 bases and 8 bases, in that order; junction bases with no gene match: 17. CDR3 amino acids: CASSRESPGGLGHEQFF. The CDR3, as DNA: TGTGCCAGCAGCCGCGAGTCCCCGGGGGGGCTCGGACATGAGCAGTTCTTC.

This clonotype was seen many times. The chain links TRBV6-4 to TRBJ2-1; TRBD1 matches at 11 bases. The J segment lost 3 bases and the V segment lost 6 bases, leaving 4 bases of the junction unmatched. Germline-derived CDR1 and CDR2 are MRHNA and SNTAGT. This CDR3 region has 15 residues. DNA of the CDR3: TGTGCCAGCAGGGGGGACAGGGGGAACTACAATGAGCAGTTCTTC. Residues: CASRGDRGNYNEQFF.

This clonotype was observed a few times. The chain employs TRBV7-9 and TRBJ2-1; D unclear. V lost 4 bases, J lost 2 bases, and 12 bases lay in between. Germline V gene lookup returns CDR1 SEHNR and CDR2 FQNEAQ (reference sequence). This CDR3 is built from 15 residues. The CDR3 here is CASSYGPNPYNEQFF. The DNA of the CDR3 is TGTGCCAGCAGCTATGGGCCGAACCCCTACAATGAGCAGTTCTTC.

This clonotype appeared a few times. A far larger clone is only one base removed, so a read error is likely. The chain recombines TRBV6-2 or TRBV6-3 with TRBJ2-5, with TRBD2 matching 9 bases. The V gene's germline CDR1 is MNHEY and CDR2 SVGEGT. The V segment lost 5 bases and the J segment 11 bases; nucleotides outside the gene matches: 15. The CDR3 covers 15 residues. CDR3 DNA sequence: TGTGCCAGCAGTACTCGCGGGAGGGCCCTGGGTGAGCAGTACTTC. Its translation is CASSTRGRALGEQYF.

V and J are TRBV11-1 and TRBJ2-1, with 8 bases lining up with TRBD2. CDR3 length: 16 residues. Germline V gives CDR1 SGHAT, CDR2 FQDESV (reference sequence). Germline trimming cut 2 bases from V and 7 bases from J; bases unmatched to any gene: 10. CDR3 sequence: CASSLWGRGAMNEQFF. The CDR3 region has the DNA TGTGCCAGCAGCTTATGGGGGCGGGGGGCGATGAATGAGCAGTTCTTC.

This clonotype appeared many times. The V gene is TRBV24-1, the J gene TRBJ1-1, with a weak D call TRBD1 (6 bases). V was shortened by 7 bases and J by 1 base, with 12 bases between the two germline ends. This CDR3 has 14 residues. CDR1 and CDR2 (germline): KGHDR, SFDVKD. CDR3 residues: CATRRAGANTEAFF. The CDR3 DNA is TGTGCCACCAGGCGGGCAGGGGCGAACACTGAAGCTTTCTTT.

This clonotype was detected many times. J is TRBJ2-7 and V is TRBV10-3; D is unresolved. The V and J ends lost 2 bases and 2 bases respectively, with 16 bases between them. The CDR3 is made up of 16 amino acids. Looked up from germline, CDR1 is ENHRY and CDR2 is SYGVKD. CDR3: CAISEPGGRPTYEQYF. The DNA of the CDR3 is TGTGCCATCAGTGAGCCGGGCGGCAGGCCTACCTACGAGCAGTACTTC.

Comment on this clonotype: Given a much more abundant clone one base away, this may be a read error. The chain couples TRBV14 to TRBJ2-1; possibly TRBD2 for D (6 bases). The V end lost 6 bases, the J end lost 9 bases, and 12 bases lay between the germline ends. The CDR3 consists of 12 residues. CDR1 is SGHDN and CDR2 is FVKESK in the germline V gene. The CDR3 DNA follows: TGTGCCAGCAGGGAATTGGGGGGTGAGCAGTTCTTC. This codes for CASRELGGEQFF.

This clonotype was counted only a few times. The chain couples TRBV3-1 to TRBJ1-6; TRBD1 aligns across 7 bases. Germline loops: CDR1 LGHDT, CDR2 YNNKEL (reference sequence). This CDR3 region has 14 residues. The J segment lost 7 bases and the V segment lost 3 bases, leaving 3 bases of the junction unmatched. The CDR3 protein is CASSQDRSNSPLHF. The CDR3 DNA is TGTGCCAGCAGCCAGGACAGGAGCAATTCACCCCTCCACTTT.

This clonotype was recorded at least ten times. The V and J genes are TRBV6-2 or TRBV6-3 and TRBJ1-6; 9 nucleotides agree with TRBD1. The CDR3 totals 15 residues. The germline CDR1 and CDR2 sequences are MNHEY and SVGEGT. V gave up 5 bases and J gave up 7 bases; unmatched junction bases: 6. The CDR3, as DNA: TGTGCCAGCAGTACCACACAGGGGGCCAATTCACCCCTCCACTTT. The encoded protein is CASSTTQGANSPLHF.

This clonotype appeared many times. The J gene is TRBJ2-1, the V gene TRBV20-1, with unresolved D. The V gene lost 1 base and the J gene lost 4 bases, with 11 bases spanning the gap. The germline V gene has CDR1 DFQATT and CDR2 SNEGSKA (reference sequence). The CDR3 sequence is 14 residues long. The CDR3 here is CSARAHLGYNEQFF. As DNA, the CDR3 is TGCAGTGCTAGAGCTCACCTCGGGTACAATGAGCAGTTCTTC.

This clonotype was seen a handful of times. The chain employs TRBV13 and TRBJ2-1, with 16 bases fitting TRBD2. The CDR3 contains 15 residues. Germline CDR1 is PRHDT and CDR2 is FYEKMQ (reference sequence). J was trimmed by 8 bases and V by 4 bases; bases with no gene match: 2. The CDR3: CASSWGLAGGHEQFF. CDR3 nucleotides: TGTGCCAGCAGCTGGGGACTAGCGGGGGGGCATGAGCAGTTCTTC. The whole variable domain, remainder taken from reference TRBV13 and TRBJ2-1, is AAGVIQSPRHLIKEKRETATLKCYPIPRHDTVYWYQQGPGQDPQFLISFYEKMQSDKGSIPDRFSAQQFSDYHSELNMSSLELGDSALYFCASSWGLAGGHEQFFGPGTRLTVL.

This clonotype was found many times. The chain carries TRBV9 and TRBJ1-4, with a weak D call TRBD1 (5 bases). CDR1 is SGDLS and CDR2 is YYNGEE in the germline V gene. The CDR3 runs 15 residues. Trimming took off 4 bases at V and 6 bases at J, with 16 bases between the two ends. The CDR3 DNA reads as TGTGCCAGCAGCCCCGACAGTCGGGGAGATGAAAAACTGTTTTTT. It yields the protein CASSPDSRGDEKLFF.

The chain joins TRBV29-1 to TRBJ2-7; D perhaps matches TRBD2 (6 bases). Per the germline V gene, CDR1 is SQVTM and CDR2 is ANQGSEA. Between the trimmed V and J ends, which lost 4 bases and 3 bases, there was a span of 13 bases. The CDR3 spans 13 residues. CDR3 sequence reads: CSVGGDSGYEQYF. The CDR3 DNA is TGCAGCGTTGGAGGAGATAGCGGCTACGAGCAGTACTTC.

This clonotype was seen ten or more times. The chain couples TRBV7-2 to TRBJ2-3; D could derive from TRBD1 or TRBD2 (6 bases each). The CDR3 extends over 19 amino acids. Germline CDR1 reads SGHTA; CDR2 reads FQGNSA. Trimming removed 0 bases at V and 3 bases at J, with 22 bases between. The CDR3 sequence is CASSLARGVGRGFTDTQYF. The CDR3 DNA reads as TGTGCCAGCAGCTTAGCGCGGGGAGTGGGCAGGGGTTTTACAGATACGCAGTATTTT.

In its sample, this clonotype was seen many times. V and J are TRBV28 and TRBJ2-3; the match to TRBD2 covers 10 bases. Germline lookup yields CDR1 MDHEN and CDR2 SYDVKM. Trimming cost V 6 bases and J 2 bases; bases outside gene matches: 5. This CDR3 comprises 15 residues. CDR3 nucleotide sequence: TGTGCCAGCAGCCCTCTAGCGGGGGCCACAGATACGCAGTATTTT. It is translated as CASSPLAGATDTQYF. Looking up the rest from reference TRBV28 and TRBJ2-3 gives the full variable domain: DVKVTQSSRYLVKRTGEKVFLECVQDMDHENMFWYRQDPGLGLRLIYFSYDVKMKEKGDIPEGYSVSREKKERFSLILESASTNQTSMYLCASSPLAGATDTQYFGPGTRLTVL.

This clonotype was seen ten or more times. The V call is TRBV7-8, the J call TRBJ2-2; possible D gene TRBD2, 6 bases. Germline V gene lookup returns CDR1 SGHVS and CDR2 FQNEAQ. V was clipped by 5 bases and J by 5 bases, with 9 bases between them. CDR3 length: 13 residues. CDR3 protein: CASSPRETGELFF. The CDR3 coding sequence is TGTGCCAGCAGCCCACGGGAGACCGGGGAGCTGTTTTTT. The whole variable domain, filled in from reference TRBV7-8 and TRBJ2-2, reads GAGVSQSPRYKVAKRGQDVALRCDPISGHVSLFWYQQALGQGPEFLTYFQNEAQLDKSGLPSDRFFAERPEGSVSTLKIQRTQQEDSAVYLCASSPRETGELFFGEGSRLTVL.